Included here is one T cell receptor (beta chain) sequence, with context. Its antigen is not identified. The data were taken from a study of cytomegalovirus exposure and HLA in healthy donors. Across the whole study: About 180 million T cells yielded around 120 million unique TCR beta sequences in earlier analysis.

The PCR employed 60 Vbeta primers together with 13 Jbeta primers. Some clones are missing from TCRdb's copy, which holds only in-frame ones; the method was immunoSEQ multiplex PCR. The data show some 130,000 clones, about 70% seen once. General study points: The investigators catalogued 150 or so TCR beta chains as cytomegalovirus-associated.

CDR1 and CDR2 from the germline V gene are SEHNR and FQNEAQ (reference sequence). The CDR3 is made up of 17 amino acids. The junction had 6 bases not matched to a gene; V was cut back by 1 base and J by 0 bases. The chain carries TRBV7-9 and TRBJ2-7; TRBD2 agrees at 10 bases. The clonotype originates from a male donor in good health and CMV-seronegative. The sequenced sample consisted of PBMCs. The CDR3 DNA reads as TGTGCCAGCAGCTTAGGGGTAGCGGGGGGAACCTCCTACGAGCAGTACTTC. This translates into CASSLGVAGGTSYEQYF. The variable domain in full, completed from reference TRBV7-9 and TRBJ2-7, reads DTGVSQNPRHKITKRGQNVTFRCDPISEHNRLYWYRQTLGQGPEFLTYFQNEAQLEKSRLLSDRFSAERPKGSFSTLEIQRTEQGDSAMYLCASSLGVAGGTSYEQYFGPGTRLTVT.